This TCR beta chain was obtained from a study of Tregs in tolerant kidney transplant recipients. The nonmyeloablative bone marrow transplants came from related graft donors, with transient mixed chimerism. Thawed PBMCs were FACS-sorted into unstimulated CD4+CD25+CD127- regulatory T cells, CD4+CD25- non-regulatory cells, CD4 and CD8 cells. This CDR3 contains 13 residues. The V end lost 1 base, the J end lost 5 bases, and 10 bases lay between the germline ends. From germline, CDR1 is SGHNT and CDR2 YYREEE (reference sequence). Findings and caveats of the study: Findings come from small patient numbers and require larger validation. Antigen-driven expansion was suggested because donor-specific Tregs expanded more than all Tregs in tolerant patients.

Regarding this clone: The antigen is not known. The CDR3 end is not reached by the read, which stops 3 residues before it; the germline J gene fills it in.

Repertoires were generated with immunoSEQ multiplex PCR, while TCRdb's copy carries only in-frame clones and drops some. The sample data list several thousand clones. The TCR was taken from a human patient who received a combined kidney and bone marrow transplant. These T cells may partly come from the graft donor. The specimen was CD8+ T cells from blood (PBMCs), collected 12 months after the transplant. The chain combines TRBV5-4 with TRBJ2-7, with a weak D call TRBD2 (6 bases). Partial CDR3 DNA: TGTGCCAGCAGCTTGCTAGGGGAGGACGAG. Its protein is CASSLLGEDE. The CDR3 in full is CASSLLGEDEQYF.